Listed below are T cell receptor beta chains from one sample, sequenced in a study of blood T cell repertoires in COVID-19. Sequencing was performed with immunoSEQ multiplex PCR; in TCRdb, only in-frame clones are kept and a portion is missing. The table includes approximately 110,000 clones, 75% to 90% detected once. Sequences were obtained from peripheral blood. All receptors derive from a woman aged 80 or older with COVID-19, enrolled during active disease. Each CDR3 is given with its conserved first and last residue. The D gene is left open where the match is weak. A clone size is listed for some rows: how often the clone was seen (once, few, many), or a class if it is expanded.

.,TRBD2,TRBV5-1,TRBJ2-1,TGCGCCAGCAGCTCCGCGGGGGGGCGGGAGTTCTTC,CASSSAGGREFF
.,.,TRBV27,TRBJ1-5,TGTGCCAGCAGTTTCCAGGGTAGCAATCAGCCCCAGCATTTT,CASSFQGSNQPQHF
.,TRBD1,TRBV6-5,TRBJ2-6,TGTGCCAGCAAATACAGGGGCTCTGGGGCCAACGTCCTGACTTTC,CASKYRGSGANVLTF
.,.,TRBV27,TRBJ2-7,TGTGCCAGCAGTGCCCGGGACACTCTCTCCTACGAGCAGTACTTC,CASSARDTLSYEQYF
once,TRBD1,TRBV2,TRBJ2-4,TGTGCCAGCAGTGAAGTTAGGGACAGGGTGAATTCTGCCAAAAACATTCAGTACTTC,CASSEVRDRVNSAKNIQYF
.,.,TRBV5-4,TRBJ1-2,TGTGCCAGCACCATAACGTCCACAGATTATGGCTACACCTTC,CASTITSTDYGYTF
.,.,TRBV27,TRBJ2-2,TGTGCCAGCAGAACAACCCCTCCCGACAGGTCGCCCACCGGGGAGCTGTTTTTT,CASRTTPPDRSPTGELFF
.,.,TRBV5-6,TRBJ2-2,TGTGCCAGCAGCTCCCTCGCTAGGGGGGGAATCGACACCGGGGAGCTGTTTTTT,CASSSLARGGIDTGELFF
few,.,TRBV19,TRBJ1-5,TGTGCCACGACCGACAGTTCACCTCATCAGCCCCAGCATTTT,CATTDSSPHQPQHF
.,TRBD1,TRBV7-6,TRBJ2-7,TGTGCCAGCAGTTGGACAGGGAACGAGCAGTACTTC,CASSWTGNEQYF
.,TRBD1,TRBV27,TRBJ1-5,TGTGCCAGCAGCTCCCACACCGGACAGGGAGGTCAGCCCCAGCATTTT,CASSSHTGQGGQPQHF
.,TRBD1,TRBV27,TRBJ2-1,TGTGCCAGCAGTTTGGGACAGGGATACAATGAGCAGTTCTTC,CASSLGQGYNEQFF
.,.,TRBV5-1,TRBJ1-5,TGCGCCAGCAGCTTGGGGCCTAATCAGCCCCAGCATTTT,CASSLGPNQPQHF
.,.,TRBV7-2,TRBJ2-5,TGTGCCAGCAGCTTAGTTCGGGGGCAAGAGACCCAGTACTTC,CASSLVRGQETQYF
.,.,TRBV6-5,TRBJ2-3,TGTGCCAGCAGTTACGTGGCAGACACAGATACGCAGTATTTT,CASSYVADTDTQYF
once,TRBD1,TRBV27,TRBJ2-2,TGTGCCACCCTCAGGGGGCCCGGGGAGCTGTTTTTT,CATLRGPGELFF
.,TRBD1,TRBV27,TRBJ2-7,TGTGCCAGCAGTTCAGGGGGCAGCTACGAGCAGTACTTC,CASSSGGSYEQYF
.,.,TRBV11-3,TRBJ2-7,TGTGCCAGCAGCGGCCGACAATTTGCGCCCGAGCAGTACTTC,CASSGRQFAPEQYF
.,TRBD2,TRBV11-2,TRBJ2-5,TGTGCCAGCAGCTTACCCTGGACTAGCGGGAGGGCCCGAGAGACCCAGTACTTC,CASSLPWTSGRARETQYF
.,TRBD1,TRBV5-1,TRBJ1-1,TGCGCCAGCAGCTGGATGACAGGGAGAAACACTGAAGCTTTCTTT,CASSWMTGRNTEAFF
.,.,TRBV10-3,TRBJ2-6,TGTGCCATCAGCTCAGACGGGATCTCTGGGGCCAACGTCCTGACTTTC,CAISSDGISGANVLTF
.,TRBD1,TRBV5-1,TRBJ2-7,TGCGCCAGCAGCTTGGGTCCCACCGTGCAGGGGGCCTACGAGCAGTACTTC,CASSLGPTVQGAYEQYF
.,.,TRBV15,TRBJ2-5,TGTGCCACCAGCAGAGGGGGAGAAGAGACCCAGTACTTC,CATSRGGEETQYF
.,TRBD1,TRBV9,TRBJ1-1,TGTGCCAGCAGGCCGGGACAGGGGAACACTGAAGCTTTCTTT,CASRPGQGNTEAFF
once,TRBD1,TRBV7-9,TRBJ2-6,TGTGCCAGCAGCCATGCCGGGACAGGGTTGTCTGGGGCCAACGTCCTGACTTTC,CASSHAGTGLSGANVLTF
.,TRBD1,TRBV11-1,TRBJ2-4,TGTGCCAGCACCGTGGGGACAGGATTAAACATTCAGTACTTC,CASTVGTGLNIQYF
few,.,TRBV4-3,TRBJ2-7,TGCGCCAGCAGCCAAGATTCAGGCTACGAGCAGTACTTC,CASSQDSGYEQYF
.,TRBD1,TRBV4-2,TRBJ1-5,TGTGCCAGCAGCCAAGGGGGACAGATAAATCAGCCCCAGCATTTT,CASSQGGQINQPQHF
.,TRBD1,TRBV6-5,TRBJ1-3,TGTGCCAGCAGTTTCACCGGGACAGGGTCTGGAAACACCATATATTTT,CASSFTGTGSGNTIYF
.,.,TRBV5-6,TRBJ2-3,TGTGCCAGCAGCTTGGCCGCGGATACGCAGTATTTT,CASSLAADTQYF
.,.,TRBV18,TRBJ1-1,TGTGCCAGCTCACAGGGGAGGGACACTGAAGCTTTCTTT,CASSQGRDTEAFF
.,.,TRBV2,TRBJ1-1,TGTGCCAGCAGTGAAGGTCTAAGATCAAACACTGAAGCTTTCTTT,CASSEGLRSNTEAFF
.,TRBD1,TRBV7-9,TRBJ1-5,TGTGCCAGCAGTTCGACAGGGACCGAGGCCCAGCATTTT,CASSSTGTEAQHF
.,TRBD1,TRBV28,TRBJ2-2,TGTGCCAGCAGTAACCCAGGGGGCCCGAACACCGGGGAGCTGTTTTTT,CASSNPGGPNTGELFF
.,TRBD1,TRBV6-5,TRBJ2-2,TGTGCCATTCGACAGGGTGACACCGGGGAGCTGTTTTTT,CAIRQGDTGELFF
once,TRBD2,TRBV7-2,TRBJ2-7,TGTGCCAGCAGCTTAGACTCTAGCGGAGGCTACGAGCAGTACTTC,CASSLDSSGGYEQYF
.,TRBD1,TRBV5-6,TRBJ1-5,TGTGCCAGCAGCTTGCTGGCAGGGGGACAGCCCCAGCATTTT,CASSLLAGGQPQHF
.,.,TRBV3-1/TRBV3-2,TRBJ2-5,TGTGCCAGCAGCGAAGTCTATAGGACCCAGTACTTC,CASSEVYRTQYF
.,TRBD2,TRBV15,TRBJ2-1,TGTGCCACCGGAGCGGGGCCTTACAATGAGCAGTTCTTC,CATGAGPYNEQFF
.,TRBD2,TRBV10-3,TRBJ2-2,TGTGCCATCAGTAAAGGACTAGCGGCTAACACCGGGGAGCTGTTTTTT,CAISKGLAANTGELFF